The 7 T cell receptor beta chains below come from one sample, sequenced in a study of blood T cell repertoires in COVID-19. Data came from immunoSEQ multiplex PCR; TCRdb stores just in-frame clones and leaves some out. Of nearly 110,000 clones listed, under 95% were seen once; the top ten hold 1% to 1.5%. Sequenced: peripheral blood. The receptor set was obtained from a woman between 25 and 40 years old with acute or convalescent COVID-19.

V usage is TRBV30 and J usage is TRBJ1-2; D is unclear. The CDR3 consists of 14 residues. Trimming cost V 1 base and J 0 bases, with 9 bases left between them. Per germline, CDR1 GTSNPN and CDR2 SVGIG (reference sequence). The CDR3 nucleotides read TGTGCCTGGAGTGGAGGAGGGCCTAACTATGGCTACACCTTC. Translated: CAWSGGGPNYGYTF.

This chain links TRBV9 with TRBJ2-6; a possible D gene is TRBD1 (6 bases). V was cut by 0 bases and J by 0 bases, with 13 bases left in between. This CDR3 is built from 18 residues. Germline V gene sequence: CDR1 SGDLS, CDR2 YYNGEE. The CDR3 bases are TGTGCCAGCAGCGTAGGCGGACAGTTTAGCTCTGGGGCCAACGTCCTGACTTTC. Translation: CASSVGGQFSSGANVLTF.

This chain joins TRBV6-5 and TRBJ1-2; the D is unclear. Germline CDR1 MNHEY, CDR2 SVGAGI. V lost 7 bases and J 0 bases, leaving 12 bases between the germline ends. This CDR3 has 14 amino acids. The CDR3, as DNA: TGTGCCAGCACTCACAGATCGCCTAACTATGGCTACACCTTC. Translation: CASTHRSPNYGYTF.

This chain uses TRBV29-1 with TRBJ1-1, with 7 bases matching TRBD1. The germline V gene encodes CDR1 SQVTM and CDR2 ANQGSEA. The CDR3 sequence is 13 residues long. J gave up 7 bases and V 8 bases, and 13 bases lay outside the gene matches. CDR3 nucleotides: TGCAGCTCCCGCCCGACCGGGACAGATGAAGCTTTCTTT. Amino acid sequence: CSSRPTGTDEAFF.

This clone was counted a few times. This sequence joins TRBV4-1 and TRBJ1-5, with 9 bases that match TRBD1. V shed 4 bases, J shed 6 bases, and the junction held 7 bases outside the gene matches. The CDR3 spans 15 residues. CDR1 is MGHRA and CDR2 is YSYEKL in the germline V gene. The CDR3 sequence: CASSLLQGASQPQHF. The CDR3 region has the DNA TGCGCCAGCAGCCTGTTACAGGGGGCGAGTCAGCCCCAGCATTTT.

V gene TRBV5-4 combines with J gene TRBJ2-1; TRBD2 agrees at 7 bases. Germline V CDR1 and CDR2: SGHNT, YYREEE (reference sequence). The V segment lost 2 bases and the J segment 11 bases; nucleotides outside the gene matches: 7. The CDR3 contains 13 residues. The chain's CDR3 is CASSFGLEVKQFF. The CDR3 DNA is TGTGCCAGCAGCTTTGGACTAGAGGTGAAGCAGTTCTTC.

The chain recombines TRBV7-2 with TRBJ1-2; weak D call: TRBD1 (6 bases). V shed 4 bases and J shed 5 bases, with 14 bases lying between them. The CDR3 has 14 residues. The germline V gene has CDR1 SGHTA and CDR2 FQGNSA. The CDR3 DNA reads TGTGCCAGCAGCTATACAGGGTCCCTTTATGGCTACACCTTC. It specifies CASSYTGSLYGYTF.